The source of this T cell receptor beta chain is a study of molecular identifiers for immune sequencing clone quantification. General study results and limits: Barcode collisions between identical TCR molecules could shrink estimates of highly expanded clone sizes.

One entry per CDR3 protein, called by TCRdb with MiXCR from the PCR reads. The table shows about 500,000 distinct CDR3 sequences, with about a fifth occurring only once. This clonotype was counted ten times or more. The antigen remains undetermined. Every naive CD8 library was made from between roughly 19,000 and 1,000,000 sorted cells with 10%, 30% or 50% RNA. The CDR3 extends over 14 amino acids. Germline-derived CDR1 and CDR2 are MDHEN and SYDVKM. V was clipped by 3 bases and J by 7 bases, with 10 bases between them. The sequence was collected from a human donor in good health. Some libraries in this study had Jurkat cell RNA spiked in. Sequenced sample: naive CD8+ T cells from blood, with Jurkat cell RNA spiked in. Indicated subset: FACS-sorted CD8+CD4-CCR7+CD45RA+ naive T cells. V and J are TRBV28 and TRBJ1-6; tentatively, D is TRBD1 (5 bases). The CDR3 sequence: CASSLGVWNSPLHF. For the CDR3, the DNA is TGTGCCAGCAGTTTGGGGGTTTGGAATTCACCCCTCCACTTT.